The source of this T cell receptor (beta chain) is a study of shared clonotypes between healthy human individuals. V was cut by 0 bases and J by 2 bases, with 5 bases left in between. The germline gives CDR1 SGHDT, CDR2 YYEEEE. This CDR3 is built from 13 residues. The sample holds one count of this clone. The method was immunoSEQ multiplex PCR; TCRdb's version includes in-frame clones alone and lacks a portion of them. The sample has roughly 300,000 clones, roughly 84% seen once. The sequenced sample consisted of memory CD8+ T cells sorted from blood. Subset here: CD45RO+ cells pooled with CCR7-negative TemRA cells. This clonotype originated in a man between 18 and 35 years old in good health. The gene calls are TRBV5-6 and TRBJ2-5; D is unresolved. CDR3: CASSLGPQETQYF. The CDR3 DNA reads as TGTGCCAGCAGCTTGGGGCCACAAGAGACCCAGTACTTC.